This T cell receptor (beta chain) was recorded in a study of T cell clonotyping in hematopoietic cell transplantation. Study-wide context: Pretransplant recipient samples were taken after cytoreduction.

Method: immunoSEQ multiplex PCR; TCRdb's copy keeps in-frame clones and lacks some. Among about 21,000 clones listed, roughly 88% were seen once. As to time point: recipient sample about 28 days before transplant, after cytoreduction. Recipients were bled about 28 days pretransplant and at posttransplant days 30, 100, 180. Comment on this clone: What it recognizes is unknown.

Broader study findings: Without cell sorting, CD4 versus CD8 contributions remain unresolved.

From germline, CDR1 is LGHNA and CDR2 YSLEER. V gave up 0 bases and J gave up 3 bases, with 9 bases separating them. The CDR3 is 14 amino acids. This material consisted of peripheral blood mononuclear cells, taken before stem cell transplant. The TCR originated in a man in his late teens or twenties with biphenotypic leukemia. Some clones in this sample may be carry-over from other donors' samples. The chain recombines TRBV4-3 with TRBJ2-7, with a possible D match to TRBD1 (6 bases). Here the CDR3 DNA reads TGCGCCAGCAGCCAAGAAGGGGGTTTCTACGAGCAGTACTTC. It yields the protein CASSQEGGFYEQYF.